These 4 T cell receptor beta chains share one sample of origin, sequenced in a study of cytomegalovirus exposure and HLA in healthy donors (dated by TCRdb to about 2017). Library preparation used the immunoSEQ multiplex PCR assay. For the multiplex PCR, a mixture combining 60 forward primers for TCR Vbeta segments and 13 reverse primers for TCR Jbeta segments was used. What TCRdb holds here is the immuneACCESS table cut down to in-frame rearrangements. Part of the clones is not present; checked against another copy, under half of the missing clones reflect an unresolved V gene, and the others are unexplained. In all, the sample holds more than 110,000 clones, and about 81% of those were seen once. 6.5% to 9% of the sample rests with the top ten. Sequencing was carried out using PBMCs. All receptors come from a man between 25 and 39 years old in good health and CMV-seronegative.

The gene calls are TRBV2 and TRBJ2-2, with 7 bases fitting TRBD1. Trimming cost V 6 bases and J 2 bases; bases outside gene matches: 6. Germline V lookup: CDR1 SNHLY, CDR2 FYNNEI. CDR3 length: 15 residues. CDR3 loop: CASSPRTGNTGELFF. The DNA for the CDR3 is TGTGCCAGCAGCCCTAGGACAGGAAACACCGGGGAGCTGTTTTTT.

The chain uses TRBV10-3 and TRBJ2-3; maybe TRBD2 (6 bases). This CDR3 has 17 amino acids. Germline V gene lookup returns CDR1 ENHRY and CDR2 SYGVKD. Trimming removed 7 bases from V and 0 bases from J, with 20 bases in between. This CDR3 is CAINKEGSGPSTDTQYF. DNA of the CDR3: TGTGCCATCAACAAGGAGGGGAGCGGTCCTAGCACAGATACGCAGTATTTT.

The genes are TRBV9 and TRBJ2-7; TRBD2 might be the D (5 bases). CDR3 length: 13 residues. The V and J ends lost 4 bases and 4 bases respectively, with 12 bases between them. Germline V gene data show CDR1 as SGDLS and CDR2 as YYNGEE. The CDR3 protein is CASSPEGGYEQYF. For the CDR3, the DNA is TGTGCCAGCAGCCCCGAGGGCGGTTACGAGCAGTACTTC.

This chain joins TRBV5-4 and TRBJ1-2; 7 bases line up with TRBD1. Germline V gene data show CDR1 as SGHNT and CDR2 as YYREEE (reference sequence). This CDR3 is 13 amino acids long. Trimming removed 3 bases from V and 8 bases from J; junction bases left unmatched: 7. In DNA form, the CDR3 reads TGTGCCAGCAGCTCTCCGACAGGGCTCGGCTACACCTTC. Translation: CASSSPTGLGYTF.